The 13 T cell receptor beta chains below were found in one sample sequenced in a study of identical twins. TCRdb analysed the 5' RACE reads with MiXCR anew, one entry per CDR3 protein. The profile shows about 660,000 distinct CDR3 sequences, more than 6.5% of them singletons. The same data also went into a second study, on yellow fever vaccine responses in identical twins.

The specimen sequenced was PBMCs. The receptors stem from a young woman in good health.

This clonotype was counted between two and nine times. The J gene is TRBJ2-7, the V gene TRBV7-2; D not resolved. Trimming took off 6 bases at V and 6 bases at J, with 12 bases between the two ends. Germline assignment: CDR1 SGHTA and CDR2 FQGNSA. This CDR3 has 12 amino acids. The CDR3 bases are TGTGCCAGCAGATCCTTGTTGGGCGAGCAGTACTTC. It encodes CASRSLLGEQYF.

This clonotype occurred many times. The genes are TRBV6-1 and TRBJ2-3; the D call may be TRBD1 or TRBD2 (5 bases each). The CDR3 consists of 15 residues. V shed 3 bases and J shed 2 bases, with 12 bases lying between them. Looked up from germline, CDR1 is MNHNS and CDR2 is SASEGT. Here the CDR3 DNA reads TGTGCCAGCAGTGACCATTGGGACGCCACAGATACGCAGTATTTT. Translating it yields CASSDHWDATDTQYF.

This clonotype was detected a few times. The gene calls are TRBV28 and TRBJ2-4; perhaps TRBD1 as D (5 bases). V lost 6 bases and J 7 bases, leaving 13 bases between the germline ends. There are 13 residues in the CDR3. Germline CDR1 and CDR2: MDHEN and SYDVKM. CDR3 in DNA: TGTGCCAGCAGCAACCTAGGGGTTAACATTCAGTACTTC. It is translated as CASSNLGVNIQYF.

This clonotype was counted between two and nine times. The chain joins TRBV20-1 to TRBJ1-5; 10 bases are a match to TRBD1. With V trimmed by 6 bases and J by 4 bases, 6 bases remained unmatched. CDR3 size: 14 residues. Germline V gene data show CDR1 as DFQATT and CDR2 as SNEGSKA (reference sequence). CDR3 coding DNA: TGCAGTGCGGCGAGACAGGGGGCGAATCAGCCCCAGCATTTT. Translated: CSAARQGANQPQHF.

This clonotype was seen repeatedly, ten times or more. This CDR3 is CSVEGLAESSYNEQFF. Here the CDR3 DNA reads TGCAGCGTTGAAGGACTAGCGGAAAGCTCCTACAATGAGCAGTTCTTC. The chain recombines TRBV29-1 with TRBJ2-1, with 9 bases identical to TRBD2. Trimming removed 1 base from V and 0 bases from J; junction bases left unmatched: 4. CDR1 and CDR2 (germline): SQVTM, ANQGSEA. The CDR3 loop spans 16 amino acids.

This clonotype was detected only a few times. The CDR3 DNA reads TGTGCCAGCAGAGGACTGATAAATCAGCCCCAGCATTTT. This translates into CASRGLINQPQHF. V gene TRBV7-2 combines with J gene TRBJ1-5; D unresolved. V lost 6 bases and J lost 4, with 10 bases in between. Germline CDR1 reads SGHTA; CDR2 reads FQGNSA. CDR3 length equals 13 residues.

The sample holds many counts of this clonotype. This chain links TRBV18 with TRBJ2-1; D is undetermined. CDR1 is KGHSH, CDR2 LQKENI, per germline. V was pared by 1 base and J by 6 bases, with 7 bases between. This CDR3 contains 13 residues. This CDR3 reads CASSPLAFNEQFF. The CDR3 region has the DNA TGTGCCAGCTCACCACTCGCGTTCAATGAGCAGTTCTTC.

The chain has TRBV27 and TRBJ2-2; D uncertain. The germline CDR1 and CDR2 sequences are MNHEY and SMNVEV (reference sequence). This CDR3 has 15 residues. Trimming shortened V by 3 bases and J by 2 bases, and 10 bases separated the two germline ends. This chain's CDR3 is CASSLAVPNTGELFF. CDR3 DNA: TGTGCCAGCAGTTTGGCAGTCCCCAACACCGGGGAGCTGTTTTTT.

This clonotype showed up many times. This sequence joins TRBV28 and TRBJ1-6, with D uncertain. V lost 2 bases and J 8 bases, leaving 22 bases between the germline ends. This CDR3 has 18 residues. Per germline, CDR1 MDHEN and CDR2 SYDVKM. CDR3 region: CASSLDGMGRGLYSPLHF. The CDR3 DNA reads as TGTGCCAGCAGTTTAGATGGAATGGGGAGAGGTCTTTATTCACCCCTCCACTTT.

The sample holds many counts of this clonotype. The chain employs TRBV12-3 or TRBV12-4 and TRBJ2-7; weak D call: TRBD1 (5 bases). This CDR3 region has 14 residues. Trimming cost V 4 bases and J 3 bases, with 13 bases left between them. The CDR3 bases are TGTGCCAGCAGTTCTCAACAGGCCCTCTACGAGCAGTACTTC. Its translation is CASSSQQALYEQYF.

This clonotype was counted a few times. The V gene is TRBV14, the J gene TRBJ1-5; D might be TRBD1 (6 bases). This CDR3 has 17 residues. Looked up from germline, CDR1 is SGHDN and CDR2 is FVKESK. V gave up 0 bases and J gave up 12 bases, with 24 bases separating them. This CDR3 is CASSQDEPGQWSRRQHF. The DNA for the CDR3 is TGTGCCAGCAGCCAAGACGAGCCGGGACAATGGTCTCGGCGCCAGCATTTT.

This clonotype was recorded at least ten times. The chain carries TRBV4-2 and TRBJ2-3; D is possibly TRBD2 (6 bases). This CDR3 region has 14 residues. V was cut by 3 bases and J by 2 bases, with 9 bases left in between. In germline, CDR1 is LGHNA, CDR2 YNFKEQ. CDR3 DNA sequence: TGTGCCAGCAGCCAGGGAGGAGCCACAGATACGCAGTATTTT. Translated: CASSQGGATDTQYF.

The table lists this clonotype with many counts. DNA of the CDR3: TGTGCCAGCAGCTACGGGAGAGGGGCTGAAGCTTTCTTT. Amino acids: CASSYGRGAEAFF. This chain links TRBV7-9 with TRBJ1-1, with a weak D call TRBD1 (5 bases). Germline V gene data show CDR1 as SEHNR and CDR2 as FQNEAQ (reference sequence). The CDR3 contains 13 residues. Trimming removed 4 bases at V and 6 bases at J, with 12 bases between. Using reference TRBV7-9 and TRBJ1-1 for the parts outside the CDR3, the full variable domain is DTGVSQNPRHKITKRGQNVTFRCDPISEHNRLYWYRQTLGQGPEFLTYFQNEAQLEKSRLLSDRFSAERPKGSFSTLEIQRTEQGDSAMYLCASSYGRGAEAFFGQGTRLTVV.